Sequencing of this TCR beta chain was carried out in a study of T-cell memory formation after mild COVID-19. Study summary: There were largely donor-specific TCR clusters.

The CDR3 totals 16 residues. Germline V gives CDR1 SEHNR, CDR2 FQNEAQ (reference sequence). The V segment lost 6 bases and the J segment 7 bases; nucleotides outside the gene matches: 7. Findings of the study overall: Clones which contracted sat mainly in CM and EM if CD4+, and in EMRA if CD8+. Some responding clones appeared in pre-infection memory, suggesting cross-reactive memory joined. Clones that contracted from day 15 to 85 had balanced CD4/CD8; later expanders were CD4+ biased.

Notes on this clonotype: What it binds is unknown.

MiXCR was run by TCRdb on the 5' RACE reads, yielding one entry per CDR3 protein. The sample lists about 190,000 distinct CDR3 sequences, roughly 18% occurring once. The sample comprised PBMCs or a T cell subset sorted from them (not recorded which). The rearrangement uses TRBV7-9 and TRBJ2-2; TRBD2 matches 14 bases. This TCR was sampled from an adult woman who had mild COVID-19 (a few samples of this study predate the infection). Cell type and time point are not known. The CDR3 nucleotides are TGTGCCAGCAGTCCTTCCGGGACTAGCGGGAGCGGGGAGCTGTTTTTT. The encoded protein is CASSPSGTSGSGELFF.